Described below is a single TCR beta chain sequence and its context. This clone has a handful of counts. The clone's antigen remains unknown. No quality values exist for individual bases; no much larger clone is one base distant. According to the study, the label for this sample's time point signals: four to five weeks on oral tofacitinib. The treatment or condition label here, explained by the study, means: oral pan-JAK inhibitor, 5-10 mg twice daily. Lesional scalp punch biopsies and peripheral blood were obtained from alopecia areata patients. PBMCs were isolated by density centrifugation and stained for CD3, CD4 and CD8, after which CD4+ and CD8+ T cells were sorted on a FACSAria. The CDR3 runs 19 residues from the cysteine to the phenylalanine. Of all the DNA, just the CDR3 is kept, 57 bases in frame from base 1. CDR1 and CDR2 are drawn from the germline V gene: SGHRS, YFSETQ. The germline V end is reduced by 4 bases and the J end by 0 bases; junction bases left unmatched: 11.

The method was the immunoSEQ multiplex PCR assay. To provide template for TCR sequencing, every sample had RNA extracted and reverse transcribed into cDNA. SuperScript III was used to make first-strand cDNA, primed with a 2:1 mix of oligo-dT and random hexamers. A synthetic immune receptor repertoire was used to assess amplification bias, and residual bias was removed computationally. Processing in the source paper ran as follows. Raw reads were preprocessed for error removal, and CDR3 was defined according to IMGT conventions as running from the conserved cysteine to phenylalanine. Clonality was calculated as 1 minus Shannon entropy normalized by log2 of the number of productive unique TCRs. CD4 or CD8 identity of scalp clones was inferred by cross-referencing scalp TCRbeta sequences with sorted blood CD4 and CD8 repertoires. TCRdb holds this immuneACCESS table with in-frame rearrangements only. Some clones are missing; in checked studies, unresolved V genes explain under half, and the rest has no known cause. That table supplies the V and J calls and clone size; D and trimming were determined from the DNA. The sample table shows 200,000 to 250,000 clones, and around 66% are seen once. In total, the top ten clones hold more than 3.5% of the sample.

The sample belongs to a study of CD8+ T cells in alopecia areata (dated by TCRdb to the late 2010s). Some background on the complete study: The treated patients, all with moderate-to-severe alopecia areata, were enrolled in an open-label pilot trial of oral tofacitinib given at 5 to 10 mg twice daily. Tofacitinib was given for 6 to 18 months, followed by 6 months of follow-up off drug to assess delayed response and recurrence. For the treated patients, the SALT score, which quantifies what percentage of scalp surface area is affected, served as the measure of disease severity. The study used high-throughput TCRbeta sequencing to examine T cell clonal expansion in alopecia areata, in both the C3H/HeJ mouse model and human patients. Human TCRbeta sequencing covered scalp tissue and sorted CD4+ and CD8+ peripheral blood T cells from patchy and totalis/universalis alopecia areata patients and healthy controls. Biopsies were taken from tofacitinib-treated patients at baseline and again at 4 and 24 weeks into treatment, and several of those patients also had a later scalp biopsy. Scalp clonality was compared among normal scalp (n=4), patchy alopecia areata scalp (n=8), and alopecia totalis/universalis scalp (n=8). RNA was extracted with the PAXgene miRNA kit for fixed scalp, the miRNeasy kit for PBMCs, and the RNeasy kit for mouse skin. immunoSEQ multiplex PCR using 35 Vbeta forward primers and 13 Jbeta reverse primers was used to amplify TCRbeta CDR3 regions.

Overall results and qualifications from the work: Lesional scalp, especially in alopecia totalis/universalis, showed higher clonality and more expanded CD8+ clones than normal scalp, suggesting antigenic drive. Tofacitinib significantly lowered scalp clonality and the number of expanded CD8+ clones among the top 100 scalp clones. During tofacitinib treatment, many expanded lesional clones stuck around in both scalp and blood, and this persistence may partly explain why relapse happens after treatment is stopped. Because the treated cohort was small and had only one nonresponder, larger studies are needed to examine links between baseline CD8+ expansion and response. Unlike mouse skin, which is dominated by gammadelta T cells, normal human skin has resident alphabeta T cells that are also sequenced, and this complicates analysis of the scalp TCR repertoire. Shared TCR sequences between patients were less evident than in mice, which may be partly attributable to HLA diversity in the patient population.

Sequencing was performed on CD4+ T cells sorted from blood, taken at week 4, from a patient treated with tofacitinib. This chain is built from TRBV5-1 and TRBJ2-1; the central 12 bases match TRBD2. The sequence was obtained from a human donor with alopecia areata. The DNA sequence reads TGCGCCAGCAGCCCCAAGACTAGCGGGGGATTAAGCTCCTACAATGAGCAGTTCTTC. This gives the protein CASSPKTSGGLSSYNEQFF.